One T cell receptor (beta chain) is described in this entry. This record comes from a study of blood T cells in healthy people across ages. V lost 4 bases and J 8 bases, leaving 19 bases between the germline ends. The CDR3 covers 15 residues. Germline CDR1 and CDR2: SGHTA and FQGNSA. Primers used in a second PCR of about 6 to 11 cycles were a sample-barcoded 5' primer and a J-beta primer mix. TCRdb re-called the 5' RACE reads through MiXCR, storing one row per CDR3 protein. The sample lists about 780,000 distinct CDR3 sequences; under 30% were seen once. The data were also submitted as part of a second study, on T cells of mothers and their children.

The specimen was blood. The receptor's source is a boy aged 5-17 years in good health. The J gene is TRBJ2-3, the V gene TRBV7-2; TRBD1 or TRBD2 may be the D gene (5 bases each). CDR3 nucleotides: TGTGCCAGCAGCTCTTCGGACTCCCCGGGGCTTACGCAGTATTTT. Translating gives CASSSSDSPGLTQYF.